A single sample gave rise to the 20 T cell receptor beta chains below, sequenced in a study of shared clonotypes between healthy human individuals. Method: immunoSEQ multiplex PCR; TCRdb's copy keeps in-frame clones and lacks some. This table has some 2.3 million clones, just over 90% appearing once. The sequenced sample consisted of naive CD4+ T cells from PBMCs. Described subset: CD45RA+ positively selected. These receptors all stem from a man younger than 35 in good health. Some clones in this sample may be carry-over from other donors' samples.

This chain joins TRBV6-1 and TRBJ2-5, with D perhaps matching TRBD1 or TRBD2 (6 bases each). V lost 5 bases, J lost 3 bases, and 16 bases lay in between. CDR3 length equals 15 residues. Germline V lookup: CDR1 MNHNS, CDR2 SASEGT. As DNA, the CDR3 is TGTGCCAGCAGTCCACCAGAGGGGGGCGAAGAGACCCAGTACTTC. It specifies CASSPPEGGEETQYF.

The chain has TRBV14 and TRBJ1-5; TRBD1 might be the D (5 bases). CDR1 SGHDN and CDR2 FVKESK come from the germline V gene. Trimming removed 7 bases from V and 4 bases from J, with 17 bases in between. The CDR3 loop spans 15 amino acids. The CDR3 coding sequence is TGTGCCAGCACCCCAATTGTGGGGGAAAATCAGCCCCAGCATTTT. Amino acids: CASTPIVGENQPQHF.

V gene TRBV6-5 combines with J gene TRBJ2-7; no firm D call. This CDR3 has 13 residues. The germline V and J ends were trimmed by 6 bases and 3 bases, with 12 bases remaining between them. Germline CDR1 reads MNHEY; CDR2 reads SVGAGI. CDR3 region: CASRLDSNYEQYF. CDR3 DNA sequence: TGTGCCAGCAGGCTCGACTCGAACTACGAGCAGTACTTC.

V is TRBV5-6 and J is TRBJ2-2, with 7 bases matching TRBD1. The CDR3 sequence is 14 residues long. The germline CDR1 and CDR2 sequences are SGHDT and YYEEEE. V was clipped by 6 bases and J by 5 bases; unmatched bases: 7. CDR3: CASIEQGRTGELFF. In DNA form, the CDR3 reads TGTGCCAGCATCGAACAGGGGAGAACCGGGGAGCTGTTTTTT.

V gene TRBV5-4 combines with J gene TRBJ2-1; 9 nucleotides match TRBD2. The V gene's germline CDR1 is SGHNT and CDR2 YYREEE (reference sequence). The CDR3 length is 16 residues. V was pared by 0 bases and J by 7 bases, with 8 bases of the junction left unmatched. In DNA form, the CDR3 reads TGTGCCAGCAGCTTGGGTGGGGCGGGAGGGTTGAATGAGCAGTTCTTC. It translates to CASSLGGAGGLNEQFF.

This chain links TRBV6-5 with TRBJ2-5, with 8 bases fitting TRBD2. The junction had 6 bases not matched to a gene; V was cut back by 1 base and J by 2 bases. From germline, CDR1 is MNHEY and CDR2 SVGAGI. The CDR3 runs to 16 residues. The CDR3 DNA is TGTGCCAGCAGTTACTTACATAGCGGGGCGCAAGAGACCCAGTACTTC. The encoded protein is CASSYLHSGAQETQYF.

The chain carries TRBV30 and TRBJ2-2; TRBD2 might be the D (7 bases). CDR3 length: 14 residues. The V gene lost 3 bases and the J gene lost 6 bases, with 14 bases spanning the gap. CDR1 GTSNPN and CDR2 SVGIG come from the germline V gene (reference sequence). The CDR3, as DNA: TGTGCCTGGAGCAATTCGGGGGGCCCCGGGGAGCTGTTTTTT. It codes for CAWSNSGGPGELFF.

The rearrangement joins TRBV4-3 to TRBJ2-5; possibly TRBD1 for D (6 bases). Germline V gene lookup returns CDR1 LGHNA and CDR2 YSLEER. CDR3 length: 13 residues. Trimming took off 9 bases at V and 2 bases at J, with 13 bases between the two ends. The CDR3 coding sequence is TGCGCCAGAGGGGGAGAACTACAAGAGACCCAGTACTTC. Translating gives CARGGELQETQYF.

This rearrangement joins TRBV2 to TRBJ1-3; D is unclear. This CDR3 is built from 14 residues. Germline CDR1 SNHLY, CDR2 FYNNEI. V was clipped by 6 bases and J by 2 bases, with 11 bases between them. The chain's CDR3 is CASSSFGPGNTIYF. The CDR3 coding sequence is TGTGCCAGCAGCTCCTTTGGGCCTGGAAACACCATATATTTT.

This rearrangement joins TRBV7-9 to TRBJ2-7; D not resolved. The germline V gene encodes CDR1 SEHNR and CDR2 FQNEAQ (reference sequence). With 5 bases removed from V and 3 bases from J, the gap between germline ends came to 5 bases. The CDR3 is 11 residues long. The CDR3 sequence is CASSRHYEQYF. CDR3 in DNA: TGTGCCAGCAGCCGACACTACGAGCAGTACTTC.

The chain carries TRBV28 and TRBJ1-5; D is unresolved. V was trimmed by 7 bases and J by 7 bases, leaving 11 bases between them. The CDR3 runs 12 residues. From germline, CDR1 is MDHEN and CDR2 SYDVKM. The CDR3 nucleotides are TGTGCCAGCAACCTCCTCACCCAGCCCCAGCATTTT. Amino acid sequence: CASNLLTQPQHF.

This chain connects TRBV4-2 to TRBJ2-7, with D perhaps matching TRBD2 (5 bases). Germline V gives CDR1 LGHNA, CDR2 YNFKEQ. The CDR3 loop spans 14 amino acids. Trimming removed 1 base from V and 1 base from J, with 8 bases in between. In DNA form, the CDR3 reads TGTGCCAGCAGCCAAGGCCGGGAATCCTACGAGCAGTACTTC. It translates to CASSQGRESYEQYF.

The chain recombines TRBV30 with TRBJ1-1; D is unresolved. Trimming took 4 bases from V and 11 from J, leaving 11 bases between them. The CDR3 has 10 amino acids. Germline assignment: CDR1 GTSNPN and CDR2 SVGIG (reference sequence). The CDR3 sequence: CAWTRVGAFF. The CDR3 nucleotides read TGTGCCTGGACGAGGGTGGGCGCTTTCTTT.

J is TRBJ2-3 and V is TRBV5-8, with 7 positions matching TRBD2. CDR1 and CDR2 from the germline V gene are SGHTS and YDEGEE. Trimming removed 5 bases from V and 6 bases from J; junction bases left unmatched: 12. CDR3 size: 15 residues. In DNA, the CDR3 is TGTGCCAGCAGTTTCGGGGGGACTATTCCCGATACGCAGTATTTT. Its protein product is CASSFGGTIPDTQYF.

This clone came up once. This chain uses TRBV2 with TRBJ2-2; 8 nucleotides line up with TRBD1. V dropped 2 bases and J dropped 0; count of bases not matched to a gene: 2. Germline V gene sequence: CDR1 SNHLY, CDR2 FYNNEI. The CDR3 consists of 16 residues. The CDR3 DNA reads as TGTGCCAGCAGTGAACAGGGGGCCTCGAACACCGGGGAGCTGTTTTTT. Amino acids: CASSEQGASNTGELFF.

J is TRBJ2-5 and V is TRBV5-1, with a weak D call TRBD2 (6 bases). Deletions cut 4 bases from V and 2 bases from J, with 9 bases between. The CDR3 consists of 13 residues. CDR1 and CDR2 from the germline V gene are SGHRS and YFSETQ. The CDR3 reads CASSRDLQETQYF. For the CDR3, the DNA is TGCGCCAGCAGCCGGGACTTACAAGAGACCCAGTACTTC.

V is TRBV7-9 and J is TRBJ1-1, with D possibly TRBD1 on 5 matching bases. This CDR3 region has 15 residues. From germline, CDR1 is SEHNR and CDR2 FQNEAQ (reference sequence). Trimming took off 1 base at V and 1 base at J, with 10 bases between the two ends. As DNA, the CDR3 is TGTGCCAGCAGCTTAGAGGGACGGACGAACACTGAAGCTTTCTTT. It translates to CASSLEGRTNTEAFF.

The CDR3 DNA reads as TGTGCCAGCAGCTTGGCTCGGGGGGTCCAAGAGACCCAGTACTTC. Amino acid sequence: CASSLARGVQETQYF. The J gene is TRBJ2-5, the V gene TRBV7-9, with TRBD2 matching 7 bases. Per germline, CDR1 SEHNR and CDR2 FQNEAQ (reference sequence). With 3 bases clipped from V and 1 base from J, the junction kept 5 bases outside the gene matches. This CDR3 has 15 residues.

As to this clone: This specimen includes other DNA sequences encoding the same CDR3. This chain joins TRBV5-1 and TRBJ2-2; the D is unclear. From germline, CDR1 is SGHRS and CDR2 YFSETQ. The CDR3 totals 14 residues. Deletions cut 0 bases from V and 6 bases from J, with 9 bases between. The CDR3 reads CASSLGTGAGELFF. The CDR3 nucleotides read TGCGCCAGCAGCTTGGGGACCGGCGCCGGGGAGCTGTTTTTT.

V and J are TRBV28 and TRBJ1-4; 7 bases line up with TRBD1. Germline CDR1 MDHEN, CDR2 SYDVKM. The CDR3 runs 15 residues. V lost 8 bases and J lost 3; bases outside the gene matches: 9. The CDR3 is CASRVGGPSNEKLFF. CDR3 bases: TGTGCCAGCCGTGTAGGGGGCCCCTCTAATGAAAAACTGTTTTTT.